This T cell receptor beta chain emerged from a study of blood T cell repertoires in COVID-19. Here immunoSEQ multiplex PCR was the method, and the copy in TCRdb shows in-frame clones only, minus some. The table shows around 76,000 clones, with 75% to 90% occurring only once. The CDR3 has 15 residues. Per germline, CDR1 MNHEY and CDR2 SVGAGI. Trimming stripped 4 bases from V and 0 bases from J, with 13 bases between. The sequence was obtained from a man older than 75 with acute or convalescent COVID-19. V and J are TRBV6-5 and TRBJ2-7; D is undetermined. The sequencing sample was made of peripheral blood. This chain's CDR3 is CASSSLQAASYEQYF. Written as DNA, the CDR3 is TGTGCCAGCAGTTCACTCCAGGCAGCCTCCTACGAGCAGTACTTC.